The 15 T cell receptor beta chains in this list originate from one sample, sequenced in a study of T cell repertoires in cytomegalovirus infection. These receptors have no known antigen. MiXCR, run by TCRdb on the reads, gives a single entry per CDR3 protein. There are 80,000 or so distinct CDR3 sequences in the sample; more than 20% occur only once, and roughly 50% lies in the top ten. The sequencing used CD8+ T cells from cultured PBMCs, collected from culture after CMV antigen stimulation. The origin of the receptors is a human donor in good health (CMV status not recorded). Some clones in this sample may be carry-over from other donors' samples.

This chain links TRBV12-3 or TRBV12-4 with TRBJ2-7; 9 bases line up with TRBD1. V trimming: 6 bases; J trimming: 7 bases; junction bases outside the gene matches: 13. The CDR3 sequence is 15 residues long. The CDR3 nucleotides read TGTGCCAGCAGCCTCCGGGACAGGGCGACCTGGGAGCAGTACTTC. The encoded protein is CASSLRDRATWEQYF.

Only a few counts were recorded for this clonotype. Here the CDR3 reads CASSSPAGTGLFSNQPQHF. CDR3 coding DNA: TGTGCCAGCAGTTCCCCCGCGGGGACAGGGTTGTTTAGCAATCAGCCCCAGCATTTT. The chain links TRBV6-2 or TRBV6-3 to TRBJ1-5, with 9 bases matching TRBD1. CDR1 MNHEY and CDR2 SVGEGT come from the germline V gene. V gave up 4 bases and J gave up 0 bases; unmatched junction bases: 13. CDR3 length: 19 amino acids.

This clonotype turned up a few times. The gene calls are TRBV11-2 and TRBJ1-1; D call uncertain. The CDR3 extends over 14 amino acids. V dropped 2 bases and J dropped 4 bases, with 11 bases sitting between them. Germline loops: CDR1 SGHAT, CDR2 FQNNGV. CDR3 loop: CASSLLQRGTEAFF. The CDR3 DNA reads TGTGCCAGCAGCTTACTCCAACGGGGCACTGAAGCTTTCTTT.

This clonotype was seen ten or more times. This rearrangement joins TRBV7-2 to TRBJ1-2; D is perhaps TRBD1 (5 bases). The CDR3 extends over 11 amino acids. The germline V gene encodes CDR1 SGHTA and CDR2 FQGNSA. The V end lost 8 bases, the J end lost 8 bases, and 12 bases lay between the germline ends. Written as DNA, the CDR3 is TGTGCCAGCGGGGCAGGGTCCGGCTACACCTTC. This encodes CASGAGSGYTF.

This clonotype was picked up a small number of times. This sequence joins TRBV10-3 and TRBJ2-2; 9 nucleotides agree with TRBD2. Germline V gene sequence: CDR1 ENHRY, CDR2 SYGVKD. V was clipped by 4 bases and J by 5 bases; unmatched bases: 5. CDR3 length equals 15 residues. This CDR3 reads CAISVASGITGELFF. In DNA, the CDR3 is TGTGCCATCAGTGTGGCTAGCGGGATTACCGGGGAGCTGTTTTTT.

This clonotype was recorded at least ten times. The chain uses TRBV27 and TRBJ1-5; tentative D call: TRBD1 (6 bases). The germline gives CDR1 MNHEY, CDR2 SMNVEV (reference sequence). Trimming took 5 bases from V and 4 from J, leaving 9 bases between them. CDR3 length: 13 amino acids. The CDR3 loop reads CASSAQGNQPQHF. The CDR3 coding sequence is TGTGCCAGCAGTGCACAGGGAAATCAGCCCCAGCATTTT.

This clonotype has only one observation. The chain has TRBV2 and TRBJ2-3; 8 nucleotides line up with TRBD2. With 2 bases clipped from V and 3 bases from J, the junction kept 4 bases outside the gene matches. This CDR3 comprises 15 residues. CDR1 is SNHLY, CDR2 FYNNEI, per germline. This CDR3 reads CASSELGGRTDTQYF. The CDR3 region has the DNA TGTGCCAGCAGTGAATTGGGCGGGAGGACAGATACGCAGTATTTT.

This clonotype was picked up a small number of times. This chain uses TRBV19 with TRBJ1-2, with D unresolved. With 6 bases removed from V and 3 bases from J, the gap between germline ends came to 11 bases. This CDR3 is 13 amino acids long. The germline V gene has CDR1 LNHDA and CDR2 SQIVND (reference sequence). The CDR3 DNA reads as TGTGCCAGTAGCACTGACGGGCACTATGGCTACACCTTC. This sequence encodes CASSTDGHYGYTF.

There are a few counts of this clonotype. This rearrangement joins TRBV10-2 to TRBJ2-7, with D tentatively TRBD2 (5 bases). V was clipped by 6 bases and J by 6 bases, with 9 bases between them. The CDR3 runs 11 residues. Germline CDR1 is WSHSY and CDR2 is SAAADI. CDR3 amino acids: CASRLGFEQYF. The CDR3 bases are TGCGCCAGCAGACTAGGCTTCGAGCAGTACTTC.

The rearrangement uses TRBV6-5 and TRBJ1-1, with D possibly being TRBD1 (5 bases). Trimming pared 6 bases from V and 3 bases from J, leaving 11 bases between. The CDR3 is 13 residues long. The germline V gene has CDR1 MNHEY and CDR2 SVGAGI. This CDR3 is CASRRRGDTEAFF. CDR3 in DNA: TGTGCCAGCAGGAGAAGGGGAGACACTGAAGCTTTCTTT.

This clonotype was observed at least ten times. V and J are TRBV7-2 and TRBJ2-3; D might be TRBD1 (6 bases). The germline CDR1 and CDR2 sequences are SGHTA and FQGNSA. The CDR3 loop spans 15 amino acids. Trimming cost V 5 bases and J 5 bases, with 17 bases left between them. CDR3 residues: CASSDLALGGDTQYF. In DNA, the CDR3 is TGTGCCAGCAGCGACTTAGCACTAGGGGGAGATACGCAGTATTTT.

This clonotype turned up a few times. The CDR3, as DNA: TGTGCCAGCAGTTCCCCCTGGACTAGCGGGAGGGGGGATACGCAGTATTTT. Its protein is CASSSPWTSGRGDTQYF. V and J are TRBV27 and TRBJ2-3; TRBD2 matches 15 bases. CDR1 is MNHEY and CDR2 is SMNVEV in the germline V gene (reference sequence). After removal of 4 bases from V and 6 bases from J, the junction contained 8 bases not matched to a gene. The CDR3 consists of 17 residues.

This clonotype was seen a handful of times. The rearrangement links TRBV6-2 or TRBV6-3 to TRBJ2-2; a weak D match, TRBD1 (5 bases). CDR3 length: 18 residues. Trimming took 1 base from V and 0 from J, leaving 15 bases between them. The germline V gene encodes CDR1 MNHEY and CDR2 SVGEGT. CDR3: CASSYFPRTSANTGELFF. The DNA of the CDR3 is TGTGCCAGCAGTTACTTTCCACGGACAAGCGCGAACACCGGGGAGCTGTTTTTT.

This clonotype was recorded a few times. The gene calls are TRBV7-6 and TRBJ2-7; D may be TRBD1 (6 bases). The CDR3 runs 16 residues. Germline values: CDR1 SGHVS, CDR2 FNYEAQ. Trimming stripped 2 bases from V and 1 base from J, with 15 bases between. CDR3 sequence: CASSLTRQENSYEQYF. CDR3 nucleotide sequence: TGTGCCAGCAGCTTAACCCGACAGGAGAATTCCTACGAGCAGTACTTC.

This clonotype has ten or more counts. The rearrangement links TRBV7-8 to TRBJ2-1, with 9 bases aligning to TRBD2. The trim removed 5 bases at V and 0 bases at J, leaving 2 bases unmatched. The CDR3 covers 15 residues. Germline loops: CDR1 SGHVS, CDR2 FQNEAQ. CDR3 DNA: TGTGCCAGCAGCGAACTAGCGGGCTCCTACAATGAGCAGTTCTTC. Translation gives CASSELAGSYNEQFF.